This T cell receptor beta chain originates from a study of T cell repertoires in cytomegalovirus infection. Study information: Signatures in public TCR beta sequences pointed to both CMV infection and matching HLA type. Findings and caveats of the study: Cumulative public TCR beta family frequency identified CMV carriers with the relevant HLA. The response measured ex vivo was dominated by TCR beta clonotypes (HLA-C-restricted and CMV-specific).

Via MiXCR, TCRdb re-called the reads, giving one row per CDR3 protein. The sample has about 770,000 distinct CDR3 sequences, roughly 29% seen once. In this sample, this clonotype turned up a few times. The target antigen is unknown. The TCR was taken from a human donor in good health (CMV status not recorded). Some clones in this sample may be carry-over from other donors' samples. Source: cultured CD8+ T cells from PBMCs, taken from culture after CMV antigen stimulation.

In DNA, the CDR3 is TGCGCCAGCAGCCACCACTCGACATGGGCACCCCTCCACTTT. Its translation is CASSHHSTWAPLHF. The rearrangement joins TRBV4-1 to TRBJ1-6; D is unresolved. The V gene's germline CDR1 is MGHRA and CDR2 YSYEKL. The V and J ends lost 3 bases and 11 bases respectively, with 14 bases between them. The CDR3 is made up of 14 amino acids.